The T cell receptor (beta chain) described here comes from a study of CD8+CD57+ T cells in acquired aplastic anemia. The template for TCR beta VDJ and CDR3 sequence profiling was genomic DNA. TCRdb used MiXCR to reprocess the reads, holding one entry per CDR3 protein. The sample holds just over 450,000 distinct CDR3 sequences, roughly 34% seen once. All patients picked for sequencing had shown, by flow cytometry, an expansion of CD8+CD57+ cells. By the time of blood sampling, patients had still received no therapy. The CDR3 contains 14 residues. V shed 6 bases and J shed 7 bases, with 21 bases lying between them. Looked up from germline, CDR1 is DFQATT and CDR2 is SNEGSKA (reference sequence).

This TCR came from a human donor with aplastic anemia. The rearrangement joins TRBV20-1 to TRBJ2-5; a weak D match, TRBD2 (5 bases). Sequences were obtained from sorted CD4+, CD8+, or CD8+CD57+ T cells (not recorded which) from PBMCs. The CDR3 here is CSADRLTRWGTQYF. In DNA, the CDR3 is TGCAGTGCGGACCGACTAACTCGGTGGGGGACCCAGTACTTC.